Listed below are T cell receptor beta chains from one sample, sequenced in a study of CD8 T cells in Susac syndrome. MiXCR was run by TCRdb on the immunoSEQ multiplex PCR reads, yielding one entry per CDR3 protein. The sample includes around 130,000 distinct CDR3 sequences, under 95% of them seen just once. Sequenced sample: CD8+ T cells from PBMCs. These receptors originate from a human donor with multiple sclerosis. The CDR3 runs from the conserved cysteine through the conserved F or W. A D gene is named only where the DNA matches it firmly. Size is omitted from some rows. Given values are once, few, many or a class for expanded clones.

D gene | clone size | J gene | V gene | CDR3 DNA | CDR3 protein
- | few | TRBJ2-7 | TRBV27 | TGTGCCAGCAGTTTTGGTAGGACCTACGAGCAGTACTTC | CASSFGRTYEQYF
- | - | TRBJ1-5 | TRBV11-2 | TGTGCCAGCAGCTTCGGGGGGTTTGGTCAGCCCCAGCATTTT | CASSFGGFGQPQHF
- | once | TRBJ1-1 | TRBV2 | TGTGCCAGCAGTGAGCGGACATCCGGAGGCGTCCGTGAAGCTTTCTTT | CASSERTSGGVREAFF
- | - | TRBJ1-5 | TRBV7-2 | TGTGCCAGCAGCTCTCATTACAATCAGCCCCAGCATTTT | CASSSHYNQPQHF
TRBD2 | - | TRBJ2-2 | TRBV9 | TGTGCCAGCAGCGTAAGGTCTAGCGGGGTTGCCGGGGAGCTGTTTTTT | CASSVRSSGVAGELFF
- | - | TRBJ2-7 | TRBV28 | TGTGCCAGCACCCTCCTAGGGGGTAGCCACGAGCAGTACTTC | CASTLLGGSHEQYF
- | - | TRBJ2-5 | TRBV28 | TGTGCCAGCAGTTTTTACAGGGTTTTGGAGACCCAGTACTTC | CASSFYRVLETQYF
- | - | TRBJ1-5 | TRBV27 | TGTGCCAGCAGTTTACGGGGGGTCCAGCCCCAGCATTTT | CASSLRGVQPQHF
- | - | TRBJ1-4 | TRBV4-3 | TGCGCCAGCAGCCCATCTCCGTCGGATGAAAAACTGTTTTTT | CASSPSPSDEKLFF
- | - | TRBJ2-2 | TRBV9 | TGTGCCAGCAGCGAGATGGGTGCGTTCACCGGGGAGCTGTTTTTT | CASSEMGAFTGELFF
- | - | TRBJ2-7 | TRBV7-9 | TGTGCCGTTCTACAGGGTCCGTACGAGCAGTACTTC | CAVLQGPYEQYF
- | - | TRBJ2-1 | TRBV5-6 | TGTGCCAGCAGCTTAGAGGTGTACTATGAGCAGTTCTTC | CASSLEVYYEQFF
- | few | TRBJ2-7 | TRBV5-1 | TGCGCCAGCAGCTTGGGTTTCGGCGGCTCCTACGAGCAGTACTTC | CASSLGFGGSYEQYF
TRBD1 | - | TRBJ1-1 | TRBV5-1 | TGCGCCAGCAGACGAGACAGGGGTGCCACTGAAGCTTTCTTT | CASRRDRGATEAFF
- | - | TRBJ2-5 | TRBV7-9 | TGTGCCAGCAGCTCCTCACCGCTACCGTCCGTGACCCAGTACTTC | CASSSSPLPSVTQYF
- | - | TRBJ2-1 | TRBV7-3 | TGTGCCAGCAGCCCCCGCGGGCCGAATGAGCAGTTCTTC | CASSPRGPNEQFF
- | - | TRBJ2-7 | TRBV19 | TGTGCCAGTAGTTACGGAAGCTACGAGCAGTACTTC | CASSYGSYEQYF
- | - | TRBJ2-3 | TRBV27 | TGTGCCAGCAGTCATAAAGGGACGGAGCAAGATACGCAGTATTTT | CASSHKGTEQDTQYF
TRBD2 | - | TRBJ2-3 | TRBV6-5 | TGTGCCGCCTCGACTAGCGGCTTCACAGATACGCAGTATTTT | CAASTSGFTDTQYF
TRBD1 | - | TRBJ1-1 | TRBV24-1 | TGTGCCACCTGGGAAGGGGGCGAAGCTTTCTTT | CATWEGGEAFF
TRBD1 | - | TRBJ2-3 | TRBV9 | TGTGCCAGCAGCGTCGCCGATGGGACAGGGGGAACCACAGATACGCAGTATTTT | CASSVADGTGGTTDTQYF
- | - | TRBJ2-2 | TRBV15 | TGTGCCACCAGCAGGGACTCAACTTCGAACACCGGGGAGCTGTTTTTT | CATSRDSTSNTGELFF
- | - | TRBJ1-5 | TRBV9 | TGTGCCAGCAGCGATGACCCCCGGGCCGTTGGGGGGAATCAGCCCCAGCATTTT | CASSDDPRAVGGNQPQHF
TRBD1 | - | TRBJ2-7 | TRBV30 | TGTGCCGGGGAGGACAGGGCTAGGGAGCAGTACTTC | CAGEDRAREQYF
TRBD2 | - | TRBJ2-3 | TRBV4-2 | TGTGCCAGCAGCCCCGGGGAAGCGGGAGGGGGGCCAGATACGCAGTATTTT | CASSPGEAGGGPDTQYF
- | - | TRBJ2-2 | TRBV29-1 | TGCAGCGGCATGGGGAACACCGGGGAGCTGTTTTTT | CSGMGNTGELFF
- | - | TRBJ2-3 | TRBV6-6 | TGTGCCAGCAGAGAGGGACACGGCACAGATACGCAGTATTTT | CASREGHGTDTQYF
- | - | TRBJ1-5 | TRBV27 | TGTGCCAGCAGTTTAGACAGGTATCAGCCCCAGCATTTT | CASSLDRYQPQHF
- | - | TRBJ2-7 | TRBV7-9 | TGTGCCAGCGCAGAACTAGCATTCTACGAGCAGTACTTC | CASAELAFYEQYF
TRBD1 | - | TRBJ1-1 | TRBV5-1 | TGCGCCAGCAGCTTGGGACAGGGCCTGAACACTGAAGCTTTCTTT | CASSLGQGLNTEAFF
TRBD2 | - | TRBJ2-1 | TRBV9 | TGTGCCAGCAGCGTAGGAGCGGGAGTAATGAATGAGCAGTTCTTC | CASSVGAGVMNEQFF
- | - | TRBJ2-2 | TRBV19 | TGTGCCAGTAGTCTCCGGTGGGGCCACGGGGAGCTGTTTTTT | CASSLRWGHGELFF
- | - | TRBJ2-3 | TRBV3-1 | TGTGCCAGCAGCCAAGGCGGATGGGGACTGAACACAGATACGCAGTATTTT | CASSQGGWGLNTDTQYF
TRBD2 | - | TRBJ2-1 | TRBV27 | TGTGCCAGCAGTACCCCCGCTAGCGGGAGAGGGGAGCAGTTCTTC | CASSTPASGRGEQFF
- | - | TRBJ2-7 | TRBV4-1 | TGCGCCAGCAGCCAAGGTCCAGAATCCTACGAGCAGTACTTC | CASSQGPESYEQYF
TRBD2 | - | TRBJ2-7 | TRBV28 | TGTGCCAGCACCCCAGGTAGGGTAGCGGGCCTCTCCTGGGAGCAGTACTTC | CASTPGRVAGLSWEQYF
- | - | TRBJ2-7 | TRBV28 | TGTGCCAGCAGTTTACTGCCCGGGGGTTCCTACGAGCAGTACTTC | CASSLLPGGSYEQYF
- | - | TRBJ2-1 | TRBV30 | TGTGCCTGGAGTGTATCGGCGGGGTACAATGAGCAGTTCTTC | CAWSVSAGYNEQFF
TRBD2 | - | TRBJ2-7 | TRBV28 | TGTGCCAGCAGTCCGGGACTAGCGGGATTCGAGCAGTACTTC | CASSPGLAGFEQYF
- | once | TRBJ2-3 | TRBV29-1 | TGCAGCGTTGAAGGGTGGCCCGACACAGATACGCAGTATTTT | CSVEGWPDTDTQYF
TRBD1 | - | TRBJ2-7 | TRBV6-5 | TGTGCCAGCAGTTGGGACAGAAATTACGAGCAGTACTTC | CASSWDRNYEQYF
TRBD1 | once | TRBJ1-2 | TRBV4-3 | TGCGCCAGCAGTTACAGGGGCGGCTACACCTTC | CASSYRGGYTF
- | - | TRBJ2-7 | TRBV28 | TGTGCCAGCAGTTTAGGGCCAGCCTACGAGCAGTACTTC | CASSLGPAYEQYF
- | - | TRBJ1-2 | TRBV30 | TGTGCCTGGAGTGTATATTATGGCTACACCTTC | CAWSVYYGYTF
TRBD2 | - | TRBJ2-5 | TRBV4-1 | TGCGCCAGCAGCCAGGCTACTAGCGGCCTTTTAGAGACCCAGTACTTC | CASSQATSGLLETQYF
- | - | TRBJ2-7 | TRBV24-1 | TGTGCCACCAGTGATCCCATCTCCTACGAGCAGTACTTC | CATSDPISYEQYF
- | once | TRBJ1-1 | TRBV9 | TGTGCCAGCAGCGCTTGGACAGCAGGGAACACTGAAGCTTTCTTT | CASSAWTAGNTEAFF
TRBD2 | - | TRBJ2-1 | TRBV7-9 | TGTGCCAGCAGCCCGGGGGGGACCAACAATGAGCAGTTCTTC | CASSPGGTNNEQFF
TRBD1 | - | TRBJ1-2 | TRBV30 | TGTGCCCGAACCCGGGACAGGGGGCGCGGCTACACCTTC | CARTRDRGRGYTF
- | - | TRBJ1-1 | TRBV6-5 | TGTGCCAGCAGTTACTCAGCTAACACTGAAGCTTTCTTT | CASSYSANTEAFF
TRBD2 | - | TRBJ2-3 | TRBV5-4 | TGTGCCAGCAGCCCAGGACTAGCGTCAGATACGCAGTATTTT | CASSPGLASDTQYF
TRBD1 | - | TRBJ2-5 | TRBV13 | TGTGCCAGCAGCTCGACAGGGGGCCTCGGGGAGACCCAGTACTTC | CASSSTGGLGETQYF
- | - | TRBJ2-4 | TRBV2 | TGTGCCAGCAGTCGAAGCCAGGCGGGGAAAAACATTCAGTACTTC | CASSRSQAGKNIQYF
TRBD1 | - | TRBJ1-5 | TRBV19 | TGTGCCAGTAACCTTCAGGGGGCCGGGCAGCCCCAGCATTTT | CASNLQGAGQPQHF
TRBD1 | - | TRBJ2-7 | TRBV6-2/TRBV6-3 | TGTGCCAGCAGCCGCTCGCCGGGACAGCCTTCCTACGAGCAGTACTTC | CASSRSPGQPSYEQYF
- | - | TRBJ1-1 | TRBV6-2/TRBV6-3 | TGTGCCAGCAGCCCAGGGGTAATCACTGAAGCTTTCTTT | CASSPGVITEAFF
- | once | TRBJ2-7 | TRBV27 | TGTGCCAGCAGTCCCTCGGCGGGAGACAGGGCTTACGAGCAGTACTTC | CASSPSAGDRAYEQYF
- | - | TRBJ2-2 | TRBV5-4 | TGTGCCAGCAGCTTGGCCCCTGCCACCGGGGAGCTGTTTTTT | CASSLAPATGELFF
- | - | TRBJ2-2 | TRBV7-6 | TGTGCCAGCAGCTTTCATGCGAACACCGGGGAGCTGTTTTTT | CASSFHANTGELFF